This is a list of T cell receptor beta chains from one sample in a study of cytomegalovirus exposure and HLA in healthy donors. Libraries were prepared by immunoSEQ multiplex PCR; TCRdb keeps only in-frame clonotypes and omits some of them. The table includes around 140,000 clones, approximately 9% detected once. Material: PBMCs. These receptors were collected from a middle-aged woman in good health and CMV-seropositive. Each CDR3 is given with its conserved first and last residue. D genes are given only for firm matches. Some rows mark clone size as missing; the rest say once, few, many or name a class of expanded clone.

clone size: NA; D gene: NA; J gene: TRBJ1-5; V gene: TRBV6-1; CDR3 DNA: TGTGCCAGCAGTGCGTGGACAGACCAAAATCAGCCCCAGCATTTT; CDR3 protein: CASSAWTDQNQPQHF
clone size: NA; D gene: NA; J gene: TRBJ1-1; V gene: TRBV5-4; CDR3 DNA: TGTGCCAGCAGCTTGCTCGGGGGAGGGAACAGTGAAGCTTTCTTT; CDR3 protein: CASSLLGGGNSEAFF
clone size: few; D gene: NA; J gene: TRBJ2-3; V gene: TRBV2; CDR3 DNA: TGTGCCAGCAGGTTGGGACTTGGGGGCACAGATACGCAGTATTTT; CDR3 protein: CASRLGLGGTDTQYF
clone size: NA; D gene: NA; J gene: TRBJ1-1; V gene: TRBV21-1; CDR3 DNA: TGTGCCTCCCTCCGGGATCTTATAGTGGCTTTCTTT; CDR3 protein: CASLRDLIVAFF
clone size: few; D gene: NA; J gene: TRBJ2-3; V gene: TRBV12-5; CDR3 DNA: TGTGCTAGTGCCCTTGTCGGGAGCACAGATACGCAGTATTTT; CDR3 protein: CASALVGSTDTQYF
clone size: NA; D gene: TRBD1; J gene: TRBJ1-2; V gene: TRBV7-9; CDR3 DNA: TGTGCCAGCAGCTTACAGGGGGCGGGTAATGTCTATGGCTACACCTTC; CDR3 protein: CASSLQGAGNVYGYTF
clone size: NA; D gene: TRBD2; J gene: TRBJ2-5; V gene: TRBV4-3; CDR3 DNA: TGCGCCAGCAGCCAAGATTGGAGCGGGGGCCGGGTTGGGGAAGAGACCCAGTACTTC; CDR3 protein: CASSQDWSGGRVGEETQYF
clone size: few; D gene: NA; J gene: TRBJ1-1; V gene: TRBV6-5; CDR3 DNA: TGTGCCAGCCGTGTCCCATACAGGGAAAACACTGAAGCTTTCTTT; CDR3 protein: CASRVPYRENTEAFF
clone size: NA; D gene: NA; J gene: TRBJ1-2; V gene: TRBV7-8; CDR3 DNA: TGTGCCAGCAGCTTAAAATGGGCTAACAACTATGGCTACACCTTC; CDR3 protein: CASSLKWANNYGYTF
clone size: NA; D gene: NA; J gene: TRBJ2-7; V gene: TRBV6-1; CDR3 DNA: TGTGCCAGCAGTGAGAGGGCGGGGAGCTCCTACGAGCAGTACTTC; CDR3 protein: CASSERAGSSYEQYF
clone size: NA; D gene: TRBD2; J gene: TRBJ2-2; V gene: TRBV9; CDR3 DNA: TGTGCCAGCAGCGTAGGTGGGGGGGACACCGGGGAGCTGTTTTTT; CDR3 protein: CASSVGGGDTGELFF
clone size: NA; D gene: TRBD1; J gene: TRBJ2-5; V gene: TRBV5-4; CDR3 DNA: TGTGCCAGCAGCTACCAGACAGGGGTGGAGACCCAGTACTTC; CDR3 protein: CASSYQTGVETQYF
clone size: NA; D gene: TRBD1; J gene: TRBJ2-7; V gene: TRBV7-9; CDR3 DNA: TGTGCCAGCAGCTTCACAGGGGGCTCCTACGAGCAGTACTTC; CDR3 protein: CASSFTGGSYEQYF
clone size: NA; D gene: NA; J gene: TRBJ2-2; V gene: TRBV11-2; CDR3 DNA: TGTGCCAGCAGCCCTCAGACAGAGAACACCGGGGAGCTGTTTTTT; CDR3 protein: CASSPQTENTGELFF
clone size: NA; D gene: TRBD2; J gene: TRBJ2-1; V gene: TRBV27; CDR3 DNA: TGTGCCAGCAAAAGGGGGACTAGTAATGAGCAGTTCTTC; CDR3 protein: CASKRGTSNEQFF
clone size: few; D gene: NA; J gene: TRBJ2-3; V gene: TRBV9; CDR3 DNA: TGTGCCAGCAGCCCTCATGGACTACCCACAGATACGCAGTATTTT; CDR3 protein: CASSPHGLPTDTQYF
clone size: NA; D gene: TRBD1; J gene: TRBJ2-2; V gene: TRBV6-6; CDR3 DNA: TGTGCCAGCAGTTACTCGGGACAGGGAGTAACCGGGGAGCTGTTTTTT; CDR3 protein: CASSYSGQGVTGELFF
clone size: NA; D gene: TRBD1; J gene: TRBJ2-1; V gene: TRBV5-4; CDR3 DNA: TGTGCCAGCAGCTTGAAGGACAGGGTCCCCAATGAGCAGTTCTTC; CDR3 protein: CASSLKDRVPNEQFF
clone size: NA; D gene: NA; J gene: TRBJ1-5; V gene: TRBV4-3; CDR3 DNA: TGCGCCAGCAGCCAAGAAGTGAGGCAGCGGAATCAGCCCCAGCATTTT; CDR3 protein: CASSQEVRQRNQPQHF
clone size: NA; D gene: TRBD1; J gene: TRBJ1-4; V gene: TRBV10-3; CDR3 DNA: TGTGCCATCAGTGAGTCCGACAGGGGGAATGAAAAACTGTTTTTT; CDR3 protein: CAISESDRGNEKLFF
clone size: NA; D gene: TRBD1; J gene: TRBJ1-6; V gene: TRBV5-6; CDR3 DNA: TGTGCCAGCAGTTTTGACAGGGAAGGACCCCTCCACTTT; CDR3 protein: CASSFDREGPLHF
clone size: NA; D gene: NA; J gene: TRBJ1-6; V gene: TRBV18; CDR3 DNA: TGTGCCAGCTCCGATGTTTTAGGACAGAGCTCCTATAATTCACCCCTCCACTTT; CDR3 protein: CASSDVLGQSSYNSPLHF